Listed below are T cell receptor beta chains from one sample, sequenced in a study of shared clonotypes between healthy human individuals. Profiling relied on immunoSEQ multiplex PCR, and the TCRdb table lists in-frame clones only, not all of them. Among about 1.1 million clones listed, roughly 80% were seen once. Sample: memory CD4+ T cells from PBMCs. The receptors were gathered from a man aged 18 to 30 in good health. Some clones in this sample may be carry-over from other donors' samples. Both conserved end residues are part of each CDR3. Fields, in order: CDR3 protein, V gene, J gene.

CASSIWQGIVEDTDTQYF	TRBV19	TRBJ2-3
CASSYSQAAYEQYF	TRBV9	TRBJ2-7
CASSPPGGADYGYTF	TRBV18	TRBJ1-2
CASSERRGQGTYGYGYTF	TRBV2	TRBJ1-2
CASSLVRDGQLFF	TRBV11-3	TRBJ2-2
CASSESSYNEQFF	TRBV5-6	TRBJ2-1
CARRDRGRNTIYF	TRBV19	TRBJ1-3
CASSTRRTNTDTQYF	TRBV13	TRBJ2-3
CASSLGSSSPNQPQHF	TRBV5-5	TRBJ1-5
CASSPRRTGEGEKLFF	TRBV19	TRBJ1-4
CAGGTGKSYGYTF	TRBV28	TRBJ1-2
CAWTQGRGTEAFF	TRBV30	TRBJ1-1
CASSDLAGGTDTQYF	TRBV5-1	TRBJ2-3
CATSRDPRAEETQYF	TRBV15	TRBJ2-5
CASSKREGRGEQYF	TRBV11-2	TRBJ2-7
CASSSQPRASGSSGELFF	TRBV11-2	TRBJ2-2
CASSQGVGGARYF	TRBV4-1	TRBJ2-3
CASNQYPGPFYEQYF	TRBV6-1	TRBJ2-7
CASNYIRRETQYF	TRBV7-9	TRBJ2-5
CASSQGYETATYEQYF	TRBV4-3	TRBJ2-7
CASSLGGGPRPMNTEAFF	TRBV7-9	TRBJ1-1
CASRMLRGGAPSANVLTF	TRBV19	TRBJ2-6